The 10 T cell receptor beta chains presented below share a single source sample, sequenced in a study of molecular identifiers for immune sequencing clone quantification. Via MiXCR, TCRdb re-called the PCR reads, giving one row per CDR3 protein. The table shows roughly 300,000 distinct CDR3 sequences, with roughly a quarter occurring only once. Source material: naive CD8+ T cells from blood, with Jurkat cell RNA spiked in. Subset noted: FACS-sorted CD8+CD4-CCR7+CD45RA+ naive T cells. These receptors were collected from a human donor in good health. Some libraries in this study had Jurkat cell RNA spiked in.

This clonotype was detected many times. J is TRBJ2-5 and V is TRBV5-1; 9 bases are shared with TRBD1. Germline V gene lookup returns CDR1 SGHRS and CDR2 YFSETQ. The V segment lost 4 bases and the J segment 3 bases; nucleotides outside the gene matches: 10. The CDR3 runs 16 residues. The CDR3 loop is CASSPGEGQGKETQYF. The CDR3 region has the DNA TGCGCCAGCAGCCCCGGAGAAGGACAGGGGAAAGAGACCCAGTACTTC.

With regard to this clonotype: A read error may produce the germline difference seen at one junction end. The chain links TRBV30 to TRBJ1-4, with D possibly matching TRBD1 (6 bases). This CDR3 spans 14 amino acids. The V gene's germline CDR1 is GTSNPN and CDR2 SVGIG (reference sequence). This CDR3 reads CAWGRTAINENLFF. The CDR3 coding sequence is TGTGCCTGGGGAAGGACAGCAATAAATGAAAACCTGTTTTTT.

This clonotype was counted at least ten times. The rearrangement links TRBV7-9 to TRBJ2-1, with 8 bases aligning to TRBD2. The V and J ends lost 5 bases and 5 bases, in that order; junction bases with no gene match: 8. Germline CDR1 is SEHNR and CDR2 is FQNEAQ (reference sequence). The CDR3 totals 15 residues. CDR3 amino acids: CASSPRGGGNNEQFF. The CDR3 DNA reads TGTGCCAGCAGCCCCCGGGGGGGAGGAAACAATGAGCAGTTCTTC.

The sample holds many counts of this clonotype. The chain employs TRBV7-8 and TRBJ1-1; D is unresolved. The CDR3 is 12 amino acids. Germline CDR1 reads SGHVS; CDR2 reads FQNEAQ. Trimming left V 5 bases short and J 5 bases short, with 9 bases between. CDR3 sequence: CASSPGRTEAFF. In DNA, the CDR3 is TGTGCCAGCAGCCCAGGACGGACTGAAGCTTTCTTT.

This clonotype was recorded once. The gene calls are TRBV2 and TRBJ1-2; D not resolved. Trimming took 4 bases from V and 0 from J, leaving 9 bases between them. Per germline, CDR1 SNHLY and CDR2 FYNNEI. This CDR3 has 14 residues. The CDR3 coding sequence is TGTGCCAGCAGTGGCCCGGACGCTAACTATGGCTACACCTTC. Translating gives CASSGPDANYGYTF. Full variable domain (missing parts from reference TRBV2 and TRBJ1-2): EPEVTQTPSHQVTQMGQEVILRCVPISNHLYFYWYRQILGQKVEFLVSFYNNEISEKSEIFDDQFSVERPDGSNFTLKIRSTKLEDSAMYFCASSGPDANYGYTFGSGTRLTVV.

The table lists this clonotype with a few counts. V and J are TRBV20-1 and TRBJ1-5; 7 positions match TRBD1. The CDR3 consists of 16 residues. Looked up from germline, CDR1 is DFQATT and CDR2 is SNEGSKA (reference sequence). The junction had 11 bases not matched to a gene; V was cut back by 3 bases and J by 3 bases. The CDR3 DNA follows: TGCAGTGCTAGGCCCCCGACAGGGTTGGACAATCAGCCCCAGCATTTT. Translating it yields CSARPPTGLDNQPQHF.

On this clonotype itself: As the CDR3 is not closed by the conserved phenylalanine or tryptophan, this likely results from a read error. The J gene is TRBJ1-1, the V gene TRBV5-3; TRBD1 is a possible D gene (6 bases). TRBV5-3 is given ORF status, its function remaining uncertain. This CDR3 spans 14 amino acids. CDR3 bases: TGTGCGAGCAGCTCTATTCTGGGGGCGACTGAAGCTTTCTTG. Translation: CASSSILGATEAFL.

The V gene is TRBV4-1, the J gene TRBJ1-1; D uncertain. V shed 3 bases and J shed 2 bases, with 13 bases lying between them. CDR3 size: 15 residues. Germline lookup yields CDR1 MGHRA and CDR2 YSYEKL. This chain's CDR3 is CASSHTPRGNTEAFF. The DNA of the CDR3 is TGCGCCAGCAGCCACACACCCCGGGGAAACACTGAAGCTTTCTTT.

This clonotype was detected a few times. The chain joins TRBV15 to TRBJ2-4; possibly TRBD1 for D (5 bases). The CDR3 runs 12 residues. V lost 2 bases and J 16 bases, leaving 15 bases between the germline ends. The germline gives CDR1 LNHNV, CDR2 YYDKDF (reference sequence). CDR3 residues: CATSRSPGPLYF. As DNA, the CDR3 is TGTGCCACCAGCAGATCCCCAGGGCCCCTATACTTC.

This clonotype was seen more than once but under ten times. The chain has TRBV11-2 and TRBJ2-1; 11 positions match TRBD2. CDR1 is SGHAT and CDR2 is FQNNGV in the germline V gene. CDR3 length: 17 residues. V lost 3 bases to trimming and J lost 7 bases; unmatched junction nucleotides: 11. This CDR3 is CASSFGTSGDSWNEQFF. The CDR3 nucleotides are TGTGCCAGCAGCTTTGGGACTAGCGGAGACTCCTGGAATGAGCAGTTCTTC.